Sequencing of this T cell receptor (beta chain) was carried out in a study of neoadjuvant nivolumab and ipilimumab in lung cancer. The study's findings and limits: Compared with tumor-adjacent uninvolved lung, resected tumors showed greater richness and clonality. Resected-tumor TCR richness correlated positively with pretherapy blood richness. Only two of four nivolumab-treated tumors gained richness and clonality by surgery. Only a single major-pathologic-response sample was available for clonality analysis.

Generated by immunoSEQ multiplex PCR, the TCRdb table keeps only in-frame clones and is missing some. This table has roughly 39,000 clones, approximately 89% appearing once. This CDR3 contains 13 residues. The V gene end was trimmed by 6 bases and the J gene end by 7 bases; junction bases not matched to a gene: 8. CDR1 and CDR2 from the germline V gene are MNHEY and SVGAGI. In its sample, this clone was seen once. Its cognate antigen is unknown. The source was peripheral blood, collected before neoadjuvant nivolumab, alone or with ipilimumab. This chain uses TRBV6-5 with TRBJ2-7, with TRBD2 identical over 8 bases. This receptor was taken from an adult with non-small cell lung cancer. CDR3 DNA sequence: TGTGCCAGCAGGGTTAGCGGGACGGGTGAGCAGTACTTC. This encodes CASRVSGTGEQYF.